These 3 T cell receptor beta chains came from one sample sequenced in a study of OX40 agonist ivuxolimab in advanced cancers. Sequencing used immunoSEQ multiplex PCR; TCRdb keeps in-frame clones, though not all of them. The sample gives roughly 67,000 clones, 82% of which show up once; roughly 5.8% is in the top ten. This specimen consisted of CD4+ or CD8+ T cells sorted from blood, obtained in a trial of the OX40 agonist ivuxolimab. The origin of the receptors is an adult with an advanced solid tumor such as melanoma, head and neck, liver or kidney cancer.

The chain is built from TRBV7-9 and TRBJ2-1; TRBD2 aligns across 9 bases. The germline V gene encodes CDR1 SEHNR and CDR2 FQNEAQ (reference sequence). J lost 10 bases, V lost 2 bases, and 12 bases had no gene match. This CDR3 spans 16 amino acids. The CDR3 coding sequence is TGTGCCAGCAGCTTAAGCGGTAGCGGGAGACATCAGGAGCAGTTCTTC. The encoded protein is CASSLSGSGRHQEQFF.

This chain links TRBV7-6 with TRBJ1-5; D call uncertain. Trimming removed 2 bases from V and 9 bases from J, with 11 bases in between. Per the germline V gene, CDR1 is SGHVS and CDR2 is FNYEAQ. This CDR3 comprises 13 residues. The CDR3 loop reads CASSLTSNGPQHF. The CDR3 DNA reads TGTGCCAGCAGCTTAACCTCTAACGGGCCCCAGCATTTT.

The CDR3: CASSLVTSGGGEQYF. The CDR3 DNA sequence: TGCGCCAGCAGCTTGGTAACTAGCGGCGGCGGCGAGCAGTACTTC. The genes are TRBV5-1 and TRBJ2-7; 8 positions agree with TRBD2. The trim removed 0 bases at V and 6 bases at J, leaving 8 bases unmatched. CDR1 and CDR2 (germline): SGHRS, YFSETQ. CDR3 length: 15 amino acids.